This record covers a single TCR beta chain. Its target is unknown. This table comes from immunoSEQ multiplex PCR, and its TCRdb copy is limited to in-frame clones, with some not included. Of some 14,000 clones in the sample, roughly 88% are singletons; the top ten hold about 6%. The sample originates from a study of CD4+ T cells in melanoma. General study points: Diverse differentiation states were reported for melanoma neoantigen-specific CD4+ T cells. CD8+ T cell, macrophage and B cell function reportedly correlated with neoantigen-specific CD4+ T cells.

The TCR comes from a human donor with melanoma. The sequenced material came from cells from a culture (not recorded whether cultured in vitro).

The CDR3 reads CASQSNYDSGYTF. CDR3 nucleotide sequence: TGTGCCAGCCAAAGTAACTACGACTCTGGCTACACCTTC. The rearrangement joins TRBV19 to TRBJ1-2; the D is unclear. Trimming cost V 9 bases and J 7 bases, with 18 bases left between them. The CDR3 has 13 residues. Germline assignment: CDR1 LNHDA and CDR2 SQIVND (reference sequence).